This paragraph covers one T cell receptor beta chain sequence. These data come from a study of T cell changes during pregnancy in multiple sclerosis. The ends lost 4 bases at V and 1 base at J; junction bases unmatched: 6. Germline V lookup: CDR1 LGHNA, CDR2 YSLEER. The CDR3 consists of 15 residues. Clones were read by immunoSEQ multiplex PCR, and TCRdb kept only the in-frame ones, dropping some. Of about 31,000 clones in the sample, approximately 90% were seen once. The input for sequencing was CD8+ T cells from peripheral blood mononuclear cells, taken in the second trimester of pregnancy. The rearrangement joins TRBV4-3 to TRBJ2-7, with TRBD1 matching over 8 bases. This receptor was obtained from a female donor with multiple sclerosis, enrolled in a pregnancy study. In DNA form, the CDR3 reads TGCGCCAGCAGCCGAGGGACAGGAGTTTCCTACGAGCAGTACTTC. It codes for CASSRGTGVSYEQYF.